This T cell receptor (beta chain) stems from a study of T cell repertoires in cytomegalovirus infection. TCRdb used MiXCR to reprocess the reads, holding one entry per CDR3 protein. This sample has 200,000 to 250,000 distinct CDR3 sequences, with 22% found just once. The sample comprised CD8+ T cells from PBMCs. The receptor was derived from a human donor in good health (CMV status not recorded). Some clones in this sample may be carry-over from other donors' samples.

CDR3 region: CASTPGGPARNTEAFF. The CDR3 DNA sequence: TGTGCCAGCACCCCAGGGGGCCCGGCGCGGAACACTGAAGCTTTCTTT. This chain joins TRBV27 and TRBJ1-1; 8 bases agree with TRBD1. Germline lookup yields CDR1 MNHEY and CDR2 SMNVEV (reference sequence). The CDR3 is 16 residues long. Trimming cost V 7 bases and J 1 base; bases outside gene matches: 11.